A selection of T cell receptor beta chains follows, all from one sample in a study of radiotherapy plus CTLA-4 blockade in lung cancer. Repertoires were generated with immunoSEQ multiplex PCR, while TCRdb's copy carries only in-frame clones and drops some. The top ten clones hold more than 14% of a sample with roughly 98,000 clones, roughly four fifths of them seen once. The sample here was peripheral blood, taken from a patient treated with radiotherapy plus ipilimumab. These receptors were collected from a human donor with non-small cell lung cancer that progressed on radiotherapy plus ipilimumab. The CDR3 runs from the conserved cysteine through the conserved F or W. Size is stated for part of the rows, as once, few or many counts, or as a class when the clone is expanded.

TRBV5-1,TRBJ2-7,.,CASSLAGTYEQYF
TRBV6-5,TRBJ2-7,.,CASGTGTNIYEQYF
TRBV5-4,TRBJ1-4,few,CASSLTGKGNEKLFF
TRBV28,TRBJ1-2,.,CASSPRDRVLYGYTF
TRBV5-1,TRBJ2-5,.,CASSLGTDGYYF
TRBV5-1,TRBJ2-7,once,CASMETSGSFYEQYF
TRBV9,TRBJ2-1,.,CASSVVEVFVNEQFF
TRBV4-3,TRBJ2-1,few,CASSQDTGTGNEQFF
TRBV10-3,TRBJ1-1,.,CAIRANTGGMNTEAFF
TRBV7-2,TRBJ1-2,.,CASSLAGTGGNGYTF
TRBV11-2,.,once,CASSPGTGKNEQYF
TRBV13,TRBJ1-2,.,CASSLYRDRSYGYTF
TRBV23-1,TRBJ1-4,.,CASSQSRGEENEKLFF
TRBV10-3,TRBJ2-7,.,CATRDRGHRFSYEQYF
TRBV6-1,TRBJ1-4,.,CASSDMGGANEKLFF
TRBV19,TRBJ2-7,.,CASSRSTGGGSYEQYF
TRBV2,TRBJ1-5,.,CASSVGQGGNQPQHF
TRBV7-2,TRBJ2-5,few,CASATSQTQYF
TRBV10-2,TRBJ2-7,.,CASSGGGYEQYF
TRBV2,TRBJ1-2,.,CASSESKTGVYGYTF
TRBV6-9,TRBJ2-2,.,CASRPAGGMTNTGELFF
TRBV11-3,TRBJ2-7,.,CASSSGTSGSYEQYF
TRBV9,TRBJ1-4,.,CASSPRTGSTNEKLFF
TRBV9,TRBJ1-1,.,CASSPIGGVTEAFF
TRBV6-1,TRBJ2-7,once,CASSMETGPVYEQYF
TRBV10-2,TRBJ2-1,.,CASTGQGTNNEQFF
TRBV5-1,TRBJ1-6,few,CASSLEGQGASSPLHF
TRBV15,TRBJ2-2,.,CATWDRGPTGELFF
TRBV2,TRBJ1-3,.,CASNQGGPGNTIYF
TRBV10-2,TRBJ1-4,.,CASRGGQNEKLFF
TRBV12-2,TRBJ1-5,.,CASRLGRAGGVQPQHF
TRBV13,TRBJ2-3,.,CASSPRTSGADTQYF